This T cell receptor (beta chain) originates from a study of blood T cell repertoires in COVID-19. Turning to the study itself: The origin of the acute and convalescent COVID-19 samples was the United States, Italy and Spain. The analysed material was cDNA or gDNA that came from T cells, B-cell-depleted T cells, or PBMCs.

V was clipped by 2 bases and J by 2 bases; unmatched bases: 5. The length of the CDR3 is 16 residues. Germline assignment: CDR1 LNHDA and CDR2 SQIVND (reference sequence). The table came from immunoSEQ multiplex PCR; TCRdb's copy has only in-frame clones and leaves some out. The sample consists of about 140,000 clones, around 87% of them appearing once. What was sequenced was peripheral blood. This sequence joins TRBV19 and TRBJ2-1; the match to TRBD2 covers 8 bases. The sequence was obtained from a man over 45 who had recovered from COVID-19. DNA of the CDR3: TGTGCCAGTAGTATACACGGGGGGGCTGCCTACAATGAGCAGTTCTTC. It translates to CASSIHGGAAYNEQFF. Combining the CDR3 with reference TRBV19 and TRBJ2-1 gives the whole variable domain DGGITQSPKYLFRKEGQNVTLSCEQNLNHDAMYWYRQDPGQGLRLIYYSQIVNDFQKGDIAEGYSVSREKKESFPLTVTSAQKNPTAFYLCASSIHGGAAYNEQFFGPGTRLTVL.